This is a list of T cell receptor beta chains from one sample in a study of T cell repertoires in cytomegalovirus infection. TCRdb reprocessed the reads via MiXCR and lists one record per CDR3 protein. The profile covers 310,000 or so distinct CDR3 sequences, with about 23% appearing a single time and about 15% taken by the ten largest. Sequenced sample: PBMCs. These receptors all come from a human donor in good health (CMV status not recorded). Some clones in this sample may be carry-over from other donors' samples. The CDR3 runs from the conserved cysteine through the conserved F or W. The order of the fields is V gene, J gene, D gene, clone size, CDR3 protein, CDR3 DNA. The D gene is left open where the match is weak. The size field is filled for only some rows; it gives once, few, many or a size class.

TRBV4-1	TRBJ2-7	-	-	CASSWDGSGKYEQYF	TGCGCCAGCAGCTGGGACGGGAGTGGGAAGTACGAGCAGTACTTC
TRBV19	TRBJ1-5	-	-	CASSIGVVSTIGNQPQHF	TGTGCCAGTAGTATAGGGGTGGTATCTACTATCGGCAATCAGCCCCAGCATTTT
TRBV20-1	TRBJ2-7	TRBD2	-	CSASPTASGVRVQYF	TGCAGTGCTAGTCCAACGGCCAGCGGGGTACGTGTGCAGTACTTC
TRBV11-3	TRBJ2-1	-	-	CASSPDPRNEQFF	TGTGCCAGCAGTCCGGACCCCCGCAATGAGCAGTTCTTC
TRBV6-6	TRBJ1-5	-	few	CASSKDSFNQPQHF	TGTGCCAGCAGCAAGGATTCGTTCAATCAGCCCCAGCATTTT
TRBV27	TRBJ2-1	-	few	CASSSVWAVSYNEQFF	TGTGCCAGCAGTTCGGTTTGGGCAGTCTCTTACAATGAGCAGTTCTTC
TRBV12-3/TRBV12-4	TRBJ1-5	-	once	CASSFDGLGQPQHF	TGTGCCAGCAGTTTCGACGGCTTAGGACAGCCCCAGCATTTT
TRBV12-3/TRBV12-4	TRBJ2-1	-	few	CASSLTSAGNEQFF	TGTGCCAGCAGTTTAACGAGTGCCGGCAATGAGCAGTTCTTC
TRBV4-1	TRBJ1-1	TRBD1	few	CASSLGTGAVNTEAFF	TGCGCCAGCAGCCTTGGGACAGGGGCTGTGAACACTGAAGCTTTCTTT
TRBV28	TRBJ1-5	-	-	CASRGSRANQPQHF	TGTGCCAGCAGAGGGTCCAGGGCCAATCAGCCCCAGCATTTT
TRBV7-9	TRBJ1-6	-	many	CASSLTPSSPLHF	TGTGCCAGCAGCTTAACACCAAGCTCACCCCTCCACTTT
TRBV28	TRBJ2-7	-	-	CASSTRQTLGEQYF	TGTGCCAGCAGCACTCGACAGACACTGGGCGAGCAGTACTTC
TRBV6-2/TRBV6-3	TRBJ2-3	-	-	CAFARVTSTDTQYF	TGTGCCTTCGCCCGGGTTACTAGCACAGATACGCAGTATTTT
TRBV5-1	TRBJ1-3	-	-	CASSLEASGNTIYF	TGCGCCAGCAGCTTGGAGGCCTCTGGAAACACCATATATTTT
TRBV7-2	TRBJ1-5	-	many	CASSLEEGRNQPQHF	TGTGCCAGCAGCTTAGAGGAGGGTCGCAATCAGCCCCAGCATTTT
TRBV7-8	TRBJ1-1	-	few	CASSFRSEAFF	TGTGCCAGCAGCTTCCGGTCTGAAGCTTTCTTT
TRBV11-3	TRBJ2-5	-	once	CASSSSDRVVGETQYF	TGTGCCAGCAGCTCCTCGGACAGAGTTGTCGGAGAGACCCAGTACTTC
TRBV7-9	TRBJ1-1	-	-	CASSLVWTSEMNTEAFF	TGTGCCAGCAGCTTAGTGTGGACATCAGAAATGAACACTGAAGCTTTCTTT
TRBV4-3	TRBJ2-6	-	few	CASSQEGAGANVLTF	TGCGCCAGCAGCCAGGAGGGAGCTGGGGCCAACGTCCTGACTTTC
TRBV7-2	TRBJ2-7	-	few	CASSVWGDEQYF	TGTGCCAGCAGCGTCTGGGGCGACGAGCAGTACTTC
TRBV7-4	TRBJ1-1	-	many	CASSLGRGGTEAFF	TGTGCCAGCAGCTTAGGCAGGGGAGGGACTGAAGCTTTCTTT
TRBV28	TRBJ1-6	TRBD1	-	CASRPDRGGSPLHF	TGTGCCAGCAGACCAGACAGGGGAGGATCACCCCTCCACTTT
TRBV12-3/TRBV12-4	TRBJ1-5	-	many	CASSDNRYSNQPQHF	TGTGCCAGCAGTGATAACAGGTATAGCAATCAGCCCCAGCATTTT
TRBV7-2	TRBJ2-7	-	many	CASSLDDFRSSYEQYF	TGTGCCAGCAGCTTAGACGACTTCAGGAGCTCCTACGAGCAGTACTTC